This paragraph reports one T cell receptor (beta chain). Its antigen is not identified. The V end was cut by 3 bases, the J end by 5 bases, with 13 bases between. Germline assignment: CDR1 LNHDA and CDR2 SQIVND (reference sequence). The CDR3 contains 14 residues. The sample comes from a study of cytomegalovirus exposure and HLA in healthy donors. It was with 60 Vbeta and 13 Jbeta primers that the PCR ran. Some clones are missing from TCRdb's copy, which holds only in-frame ones; the method was immunoSEQ multiplex PCR. Its table records more than 200,000 clones. Study outcomes and limitations: There were several of the most significant clusters that appeared linked to common viral pathogens in a later analysis. For TCR beta chains, V- and J-gene trimming was later linked to a missense DCLRE1C variant. An Asian-associated ancestry cluster reportedly showed fewer N-insertions than the roughly 700-donor mean in a later analysis. Later, TCR association rates were found to vary by HLA locus, highest for DRB1 and lowest for HLA-C.

Sequencing was performed on PBMCs. V gene TRBV19 combines with J gene TRBJ1-1; D is unresolved. The sequence was obtained from a woman younger than 45 in good health and CMV-seropositive. The CDR3 here is CASSIAGRETEAFF. CDR3 coding DNA: TGTGCCAGTAGTATTGCGGGGAGGGAGACTGAAGCTTTCTTT.